This T cell receptor beta chain derives from a study of cytomegalovirus exposure and HLA in healthy donors. Study outcomes and limitations: A prior analysis recorded that most TCR beta V segments were productive about 87% or about 30% of the time. HLA alleles were associated with some 16,000 TCR beta sequences in a later analysis at 0.05 false discovery rate.

Healthy donors of bone marrow made up the group. Concerning this clone itself: Its specificity is not known.

PCR involved 60 Vbeta and 13 Jbeta primers. Method: immunoSEQ multiplex PCR; TCRdb's copy keeps in-frame clones and lacks some. In the table there are 110,000 to 150,000 clones, about three quarters of which are singletons. The TCR comes from a human donor in good health. The sequenced sample consisted of PBMCs.

CDR3 sequence (DNA): TGTGCCAGCAGTGAAGGGGCACCCTACGAGCAGTACTTC. Translated: CASSEGAPYEQYF. The chain combines TRBV6-1 with TRBJ2-7; D uncertain. The CDR3 covers 13 residues. Germline V CDR1 and CDR2: MNHNS, SASEGT. V lost 1 base and J 2 bases, leaving 6 bases between the germline ends.